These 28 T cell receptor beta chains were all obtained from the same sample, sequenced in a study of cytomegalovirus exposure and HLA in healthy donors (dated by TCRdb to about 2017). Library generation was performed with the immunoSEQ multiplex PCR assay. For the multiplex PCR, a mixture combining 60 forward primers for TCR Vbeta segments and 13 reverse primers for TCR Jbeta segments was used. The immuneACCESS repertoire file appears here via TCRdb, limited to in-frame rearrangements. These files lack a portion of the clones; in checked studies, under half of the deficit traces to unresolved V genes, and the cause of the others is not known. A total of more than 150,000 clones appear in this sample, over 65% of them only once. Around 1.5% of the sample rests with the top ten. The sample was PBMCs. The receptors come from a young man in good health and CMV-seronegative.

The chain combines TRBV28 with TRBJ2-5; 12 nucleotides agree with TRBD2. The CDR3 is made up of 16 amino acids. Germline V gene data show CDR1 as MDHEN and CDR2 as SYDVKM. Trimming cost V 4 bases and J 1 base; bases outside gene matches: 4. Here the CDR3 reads CASSSPGLAGQETQYF. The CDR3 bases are TGTGCCAGCAGTTCCCCGGGACTAGCGGGCCAAGAGACCCAGTACTTC.

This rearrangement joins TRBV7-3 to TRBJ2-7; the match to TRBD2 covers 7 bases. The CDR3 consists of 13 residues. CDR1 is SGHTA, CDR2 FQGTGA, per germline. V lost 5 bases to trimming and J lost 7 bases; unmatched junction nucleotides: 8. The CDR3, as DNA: TGTGCCAGCAGCCCCAACATGGGGGGGGAGCAGTACTTC. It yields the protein CASSPNMGGEQYF.

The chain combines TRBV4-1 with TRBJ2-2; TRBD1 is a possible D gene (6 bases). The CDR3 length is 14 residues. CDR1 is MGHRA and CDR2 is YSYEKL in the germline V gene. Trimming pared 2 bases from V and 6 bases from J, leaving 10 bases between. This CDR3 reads CASSQRTGSGELFF. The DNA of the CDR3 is TGCGCCAGCAGCCAACGAACAGGGTCCGGGGAGCTGTTTTTT.

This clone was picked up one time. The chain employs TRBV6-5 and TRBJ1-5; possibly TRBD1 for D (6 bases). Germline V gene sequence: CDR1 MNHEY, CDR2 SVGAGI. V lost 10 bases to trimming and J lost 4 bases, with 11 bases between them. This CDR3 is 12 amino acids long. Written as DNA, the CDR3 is TGTGCCACCAAGGGGGATAATCAGCCCCAGCATTTT. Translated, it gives CATKGDNQPQHF.

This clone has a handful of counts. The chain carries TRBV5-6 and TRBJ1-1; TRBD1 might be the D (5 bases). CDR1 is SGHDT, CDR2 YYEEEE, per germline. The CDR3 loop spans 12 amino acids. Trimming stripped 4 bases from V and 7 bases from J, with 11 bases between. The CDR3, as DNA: TGTGCCAGCAGCAAGGGCGGGGGTGAAGCTTTCTTT. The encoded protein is CASSKGGGEAFF.

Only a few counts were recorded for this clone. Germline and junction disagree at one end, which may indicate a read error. The CDR3, as DNA: TGTGCTAGCAGCTCGGGGGTAGGGACTGAAGCTTTCTTT. Translated, it gives CASSSGVGTEAFF. The chain has TRBV7-7 and TRBJ1-1; TRBD1 might be the D (5 bases). Looked up from germline, CDR1 is SSHAT and CDR2 is FNYEAQ (reference sequence). This CDR3 region has 13 residues.

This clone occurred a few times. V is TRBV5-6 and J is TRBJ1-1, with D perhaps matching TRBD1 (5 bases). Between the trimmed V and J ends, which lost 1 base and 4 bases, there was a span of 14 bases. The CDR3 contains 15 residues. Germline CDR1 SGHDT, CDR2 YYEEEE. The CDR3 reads CASSLYWEGSTEAFF. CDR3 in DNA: TGTGCCAGCAGCTTGTACTGGGAGGGGAGCACTGAAGCTTTCTTT. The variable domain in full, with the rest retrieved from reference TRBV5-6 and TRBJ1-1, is DAGVTQSPTHLIKTRGQQVTLRCSPKSGHDTVSWYQQALGQGPQFIFQYYEEEERQRGNFPDRFSGHQFPNYSSELNVNALLLGDSALYLCASSLYWEGSTEAFFGQGTRLTVV.

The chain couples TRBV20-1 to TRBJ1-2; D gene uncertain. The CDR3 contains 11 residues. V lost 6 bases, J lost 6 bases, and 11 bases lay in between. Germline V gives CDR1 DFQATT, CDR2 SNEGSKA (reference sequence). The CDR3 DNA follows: TGCAGTGCCCCGGCCGGGGATGGCTACACCTTC. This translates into CSAPAGDGYTF.

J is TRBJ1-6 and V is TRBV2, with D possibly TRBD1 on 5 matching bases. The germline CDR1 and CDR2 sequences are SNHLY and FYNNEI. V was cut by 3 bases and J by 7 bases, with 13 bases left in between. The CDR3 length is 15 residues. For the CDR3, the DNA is TGTGCCAGCAGTGATGGGGGGGGACTAAATTCACCCCTCCACTTT. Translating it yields CASSDGGGLNSPLHF. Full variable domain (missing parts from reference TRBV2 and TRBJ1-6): EPEVTQTPSHQVTQMGQEVILRCVPISNHLYFYWYRQILGQKVEFLVSFYNNEISEKSEIFDDQFSVERPDGSNFTLKIRSTKLEDSAMYFCASSDGGGLNSPLHFGNGTRLTVT.

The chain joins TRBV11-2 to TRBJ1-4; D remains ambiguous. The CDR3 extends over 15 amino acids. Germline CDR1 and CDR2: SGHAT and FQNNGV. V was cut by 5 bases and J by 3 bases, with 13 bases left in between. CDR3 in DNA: TGTGCCAGCAGCCACAGTAAATCAGCTAATGAAAAACTGTTTTTT. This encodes CASSHSKSANEKLFF.

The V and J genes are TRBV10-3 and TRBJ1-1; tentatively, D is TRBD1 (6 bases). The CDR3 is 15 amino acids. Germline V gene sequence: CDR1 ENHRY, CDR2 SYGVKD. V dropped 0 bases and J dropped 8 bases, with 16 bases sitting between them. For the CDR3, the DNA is TGTGCCATCAGTGAGTCGACTCCGGCAGGGGTAGAAGCTTTCTTT. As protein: CAISESTPAGVEAFF.

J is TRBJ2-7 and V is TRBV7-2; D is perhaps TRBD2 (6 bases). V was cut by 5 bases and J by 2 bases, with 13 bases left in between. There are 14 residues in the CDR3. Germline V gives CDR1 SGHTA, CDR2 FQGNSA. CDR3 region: CASSAWTGAYEQYF. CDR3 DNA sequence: TGTGCCAGCAGCGCGTGGACGGGGGCCTACGAGCAGTACTTC.

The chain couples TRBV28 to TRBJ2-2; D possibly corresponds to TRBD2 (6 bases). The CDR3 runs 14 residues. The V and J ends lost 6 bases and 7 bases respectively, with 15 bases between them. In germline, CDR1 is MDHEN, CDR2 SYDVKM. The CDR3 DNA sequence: TGTGCCAGCAGCAAACGGGAGTTCAGCGGGGAGCTGTTTTTT. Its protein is CASSKREFSGELFF.

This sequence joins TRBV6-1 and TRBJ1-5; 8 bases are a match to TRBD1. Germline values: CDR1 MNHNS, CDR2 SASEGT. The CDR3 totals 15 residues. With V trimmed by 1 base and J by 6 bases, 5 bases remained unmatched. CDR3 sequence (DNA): TGTGCCAGCAGTGAAGGGACAGGGTTCGGTCAGCCCCAGCATTTT. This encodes CASSEGTGFGQPQHF.

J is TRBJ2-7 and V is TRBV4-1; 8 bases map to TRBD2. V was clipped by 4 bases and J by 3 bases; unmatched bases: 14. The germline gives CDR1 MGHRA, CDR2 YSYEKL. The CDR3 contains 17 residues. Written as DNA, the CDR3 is TGCGCCAGCAGCCCCCGCCGGGAGGGAGGTCTAAACTACGAGCAGTACTTC. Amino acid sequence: CASSPRREGGLNYEQYF.

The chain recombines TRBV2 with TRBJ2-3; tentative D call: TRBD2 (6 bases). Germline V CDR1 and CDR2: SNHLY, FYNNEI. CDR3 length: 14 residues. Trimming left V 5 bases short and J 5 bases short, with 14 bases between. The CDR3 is CASSKTISGDTQYF. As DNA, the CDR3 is TGTGCCAGCAGTAAAACCATTAGCGGAGATACGCAGTATTTT.

This CDR3 reads CASSSPIPTDTQYF. As DNA, the CDR3 is TGTGCCAGCAGTTCTCCTATCCCCACAGATACGCAGTATTTT. The V and J genes are TRBV27 and TRBJ2-3; D gene uncertain. Germline CDR1 MNHEY, CDR2 SMNVEV (reference sequence). With 4 bases removed from V and 2 bases from J, the gap between germline ends came to 10 bases. This CDR3 spans 14 amino acids.

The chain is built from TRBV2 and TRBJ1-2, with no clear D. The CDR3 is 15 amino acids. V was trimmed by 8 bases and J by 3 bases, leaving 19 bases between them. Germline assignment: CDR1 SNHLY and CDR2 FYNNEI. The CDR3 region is CASVSGSQAHYGYTF. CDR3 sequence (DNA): TGTGCCAGCGTGAGCGGCTCCCAGGCCCACTATGGCTACACCTTC. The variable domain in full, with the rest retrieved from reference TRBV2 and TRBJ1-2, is EPEVTQTPSHQVTQMGQEVILRCVPISNHLYFYWYRQILGQKVEFLVSFYNNEISEKSEIFDDQFSVERPDGSNFTLKIRSTKLEDSAMYFCASVSGSQAHYGYTFGSGTRLTVV.

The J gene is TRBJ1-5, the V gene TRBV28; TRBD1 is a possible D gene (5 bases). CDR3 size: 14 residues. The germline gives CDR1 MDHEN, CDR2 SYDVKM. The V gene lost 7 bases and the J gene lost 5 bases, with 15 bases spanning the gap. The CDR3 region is CASILSWGHQPQHF. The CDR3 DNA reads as TGTGCCAGCATCCTATCCTGGGGCCATCAGCCCCAGCATTTT.

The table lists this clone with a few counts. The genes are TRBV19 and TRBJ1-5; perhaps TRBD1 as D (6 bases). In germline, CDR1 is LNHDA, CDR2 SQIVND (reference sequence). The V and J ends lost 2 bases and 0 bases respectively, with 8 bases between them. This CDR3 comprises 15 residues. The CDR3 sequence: CASSIYRDSNQPQHF. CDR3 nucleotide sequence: TGTGCCAGTAGTATATACAGGGATAGCAATCAGCCCCAGCATTTT.

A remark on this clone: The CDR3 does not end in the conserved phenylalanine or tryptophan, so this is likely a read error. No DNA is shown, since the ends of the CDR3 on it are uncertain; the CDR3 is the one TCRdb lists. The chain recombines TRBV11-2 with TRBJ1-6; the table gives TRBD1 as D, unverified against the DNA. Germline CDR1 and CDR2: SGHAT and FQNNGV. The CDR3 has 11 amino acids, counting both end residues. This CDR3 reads CASPEGDPFQG.

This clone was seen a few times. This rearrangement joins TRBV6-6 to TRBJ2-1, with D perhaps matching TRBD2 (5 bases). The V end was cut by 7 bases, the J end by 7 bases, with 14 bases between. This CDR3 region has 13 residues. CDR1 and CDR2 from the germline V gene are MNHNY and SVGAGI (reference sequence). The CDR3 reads CASKEIRGNEQFF. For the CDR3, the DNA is TGTGCCAGCAAAGAAATACGAGGGAATGAGCAGTTCTTC.

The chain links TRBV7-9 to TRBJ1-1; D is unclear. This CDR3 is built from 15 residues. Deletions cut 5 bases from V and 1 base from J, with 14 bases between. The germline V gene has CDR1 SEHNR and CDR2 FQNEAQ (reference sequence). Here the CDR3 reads CASSPPEGANTEAFF. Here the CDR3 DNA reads TGTGCCAGCAGCCCACCGGAGGGCGCGAACACTGAAGCTTTCTTT.

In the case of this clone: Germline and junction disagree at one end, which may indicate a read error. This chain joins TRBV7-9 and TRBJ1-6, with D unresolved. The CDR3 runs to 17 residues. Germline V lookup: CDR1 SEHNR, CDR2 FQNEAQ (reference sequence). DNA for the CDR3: TGTTCCAGCAGCTCATCTCGACTTCACTCCTATAATTCACCCCTCCACTTT. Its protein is CSSSSSRLHSYNSPLHF.

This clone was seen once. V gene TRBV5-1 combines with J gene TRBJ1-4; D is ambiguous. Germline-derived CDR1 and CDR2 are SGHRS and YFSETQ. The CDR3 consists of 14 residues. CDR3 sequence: CINKLVSAPRKLFF. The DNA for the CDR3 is TGCATTAATAAGCTAGTTTCCGCTCCGAGGAAACTGTTTTTT.

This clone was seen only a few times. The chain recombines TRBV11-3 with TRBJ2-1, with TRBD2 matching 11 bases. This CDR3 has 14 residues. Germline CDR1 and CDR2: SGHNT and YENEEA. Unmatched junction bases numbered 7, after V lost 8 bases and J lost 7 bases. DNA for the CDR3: TGTGCCAGCGGGCCTAGCGGGAGGACGAATGAGCAGTTCTTC. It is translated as CASGPSGRTNEQFF. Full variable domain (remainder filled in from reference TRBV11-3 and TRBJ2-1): EAGVVQSPRYKIIEKKQPVAFWCNPISGHNTLYWYLQNLGQGPELLIRYENEEAVDDSQLPKDRFSAERLKGVDSTLKIQPAELGDSAVYLCASGPSGRTNEQFFGPGTRLTVL.

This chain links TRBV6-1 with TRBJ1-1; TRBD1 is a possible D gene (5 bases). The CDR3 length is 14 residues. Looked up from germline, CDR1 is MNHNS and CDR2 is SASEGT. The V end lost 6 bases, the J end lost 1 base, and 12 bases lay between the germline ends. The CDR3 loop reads CASSRPGQNTEAFF. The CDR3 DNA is TGTGCCAGCAGCAGGCCCGGACAGAACACTGAAGCTTTCTTT.

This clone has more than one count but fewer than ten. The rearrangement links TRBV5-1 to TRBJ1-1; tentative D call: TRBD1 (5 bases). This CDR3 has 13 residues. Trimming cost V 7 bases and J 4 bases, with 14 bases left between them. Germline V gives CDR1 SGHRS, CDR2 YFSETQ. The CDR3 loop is CASGRGFGTEAFF. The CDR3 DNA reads TGCGCCAGCGGGCGGGGGTTTGGCACTGAAGCTTTCTTT.